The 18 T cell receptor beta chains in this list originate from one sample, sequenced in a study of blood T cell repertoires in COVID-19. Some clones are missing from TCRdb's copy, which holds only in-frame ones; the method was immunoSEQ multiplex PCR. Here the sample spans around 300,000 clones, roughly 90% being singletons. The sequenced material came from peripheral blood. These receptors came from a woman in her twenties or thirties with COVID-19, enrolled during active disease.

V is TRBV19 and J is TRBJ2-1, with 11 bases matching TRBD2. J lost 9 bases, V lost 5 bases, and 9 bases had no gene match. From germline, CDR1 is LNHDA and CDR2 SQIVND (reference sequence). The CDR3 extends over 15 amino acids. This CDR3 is CASSAIAGGPGEQFF. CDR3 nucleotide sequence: TGTGCCAGTAGTGCCATAGCGGGAGGGCCGGGTGAGCAGTTCTTC.

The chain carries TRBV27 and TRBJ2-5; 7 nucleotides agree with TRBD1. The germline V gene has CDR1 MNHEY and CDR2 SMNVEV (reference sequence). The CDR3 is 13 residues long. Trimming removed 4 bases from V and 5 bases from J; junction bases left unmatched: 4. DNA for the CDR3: TGTGCCAGCAGTTCGACAGGGTACGAGACCCAGTACTTC. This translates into CASSSTGYETQYF.

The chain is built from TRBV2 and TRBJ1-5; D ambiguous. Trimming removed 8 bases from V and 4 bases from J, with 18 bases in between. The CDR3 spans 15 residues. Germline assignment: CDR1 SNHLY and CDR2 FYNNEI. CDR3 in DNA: TGTGCCAGCGCCGTCGCCGGGGAGGGAAATCAGCCCCAGCATTTT. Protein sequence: CASAVAGEGNQPQHF.

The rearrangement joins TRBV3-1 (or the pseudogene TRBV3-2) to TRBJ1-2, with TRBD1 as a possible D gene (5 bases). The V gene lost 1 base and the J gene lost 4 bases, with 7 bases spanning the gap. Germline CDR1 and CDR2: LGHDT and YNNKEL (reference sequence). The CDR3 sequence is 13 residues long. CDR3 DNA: TGTGCCAGCAGCCAAGGGACATTCTATGGCTACACCTTC. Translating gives CASSQGTFYGYTF.

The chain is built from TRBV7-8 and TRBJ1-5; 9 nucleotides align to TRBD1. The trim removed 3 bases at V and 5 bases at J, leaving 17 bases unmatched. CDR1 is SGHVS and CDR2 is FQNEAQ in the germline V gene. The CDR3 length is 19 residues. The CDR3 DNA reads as TGTGCCAGCAGCTTTACACTCACACTACAGGGGGCATCACATCAGCCCCAGCATTTT. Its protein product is CASSFTLTLQGASHQPQHF.

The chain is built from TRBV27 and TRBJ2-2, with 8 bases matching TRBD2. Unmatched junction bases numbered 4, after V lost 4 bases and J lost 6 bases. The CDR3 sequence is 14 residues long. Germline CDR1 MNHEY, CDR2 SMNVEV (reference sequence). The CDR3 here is CASSWSGSAGELFF. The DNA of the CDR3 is TGTGCCAGCAGTTGGAGCGGGAGTGCCGGGGAGCTGTTTTTT.

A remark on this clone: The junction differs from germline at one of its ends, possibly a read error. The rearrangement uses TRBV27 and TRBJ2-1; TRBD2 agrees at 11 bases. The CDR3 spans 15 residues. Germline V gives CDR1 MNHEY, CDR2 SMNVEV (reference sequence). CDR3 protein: CASSPIAGGLNEQFF. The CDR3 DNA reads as TGTGCCAGCAGTCCGATAGCGGGAGGGTTAAATGAACAGTTCTTC.

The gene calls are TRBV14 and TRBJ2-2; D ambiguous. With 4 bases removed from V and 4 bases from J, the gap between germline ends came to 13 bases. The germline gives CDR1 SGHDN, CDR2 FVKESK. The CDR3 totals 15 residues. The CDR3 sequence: CASSPRLRPTGELFF. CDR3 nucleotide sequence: TGTGCCAGCAGCCCCCGCCTGCGGCCCACCGGGGAGCTGTTTTTT. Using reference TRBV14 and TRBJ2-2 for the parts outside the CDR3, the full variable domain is EAGVTQFPSHSVIEKGQTVTLRCDPISGHDNLYWYRRVMGKEIKFLLHFVKESKQDESGMPNNRFLAERTGGTYSTLKVQPAELEDSGVYFCASSPRLRPTGELFFGEGSRLTVL.

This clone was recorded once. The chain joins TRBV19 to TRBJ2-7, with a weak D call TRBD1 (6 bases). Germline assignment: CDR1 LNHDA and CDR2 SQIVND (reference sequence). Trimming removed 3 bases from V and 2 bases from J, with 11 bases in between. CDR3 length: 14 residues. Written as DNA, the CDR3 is TGTGCCAGTAGTATCAGAGGGGACACCTACGAGCAGTACTTC. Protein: CASSIRGDTYEQYF.

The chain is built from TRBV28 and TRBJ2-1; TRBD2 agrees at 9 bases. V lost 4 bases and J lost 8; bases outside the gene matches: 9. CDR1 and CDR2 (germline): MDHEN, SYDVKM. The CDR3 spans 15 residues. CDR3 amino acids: CASSSRTSEYDEQFF. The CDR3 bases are TGTGCCAGCAGTTCTCGGACTAGCGAGTACGATGAGCAGTTCTTC.

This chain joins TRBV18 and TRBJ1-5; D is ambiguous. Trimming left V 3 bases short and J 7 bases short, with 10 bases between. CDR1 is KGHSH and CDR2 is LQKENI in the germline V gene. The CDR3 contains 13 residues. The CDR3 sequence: CASSPDKEQPQHF. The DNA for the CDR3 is TGTGCCAGCTCACCCGACAAAGAGCAGCCCCAGCATTTT.

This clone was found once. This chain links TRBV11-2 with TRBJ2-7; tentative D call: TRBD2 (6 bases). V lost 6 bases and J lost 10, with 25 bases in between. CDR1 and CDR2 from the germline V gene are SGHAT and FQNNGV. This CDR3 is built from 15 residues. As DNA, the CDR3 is TGTGCCAGCAGGCAGGCCGGGGGTAGATTTGTTCAACAGTACTTC. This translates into CASRQAGGRFVQQYF.

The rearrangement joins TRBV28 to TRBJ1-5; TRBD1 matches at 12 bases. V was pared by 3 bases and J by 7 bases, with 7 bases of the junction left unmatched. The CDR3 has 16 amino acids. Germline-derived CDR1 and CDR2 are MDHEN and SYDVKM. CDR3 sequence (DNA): TGTGCCAGCAGTTTGGGGGGACAGGGGGCACGACAGCCCCAGCATTTT. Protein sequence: CASSLGGQGARQPQHF. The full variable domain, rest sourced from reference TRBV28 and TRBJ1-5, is DVKVTQSSRYLVKRTGEKVFLECVQDMDHENMFWYRQDPGLGLRLIYFSYDVKMKEKGDIPEGYSVSREKKERFSLILESASTNQTSMYLCASSLGGQGARQPQHFGDGTRLSIL.

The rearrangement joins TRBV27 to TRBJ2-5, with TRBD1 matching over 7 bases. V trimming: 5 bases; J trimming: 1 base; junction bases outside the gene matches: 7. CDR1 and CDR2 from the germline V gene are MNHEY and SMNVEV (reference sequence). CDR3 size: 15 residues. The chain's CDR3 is CASSNSGGSQETQYF. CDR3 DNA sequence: TGTGCCAGCAGTAATTCAGGGGGTAGCCAAGAGACCCAGTACTTC.

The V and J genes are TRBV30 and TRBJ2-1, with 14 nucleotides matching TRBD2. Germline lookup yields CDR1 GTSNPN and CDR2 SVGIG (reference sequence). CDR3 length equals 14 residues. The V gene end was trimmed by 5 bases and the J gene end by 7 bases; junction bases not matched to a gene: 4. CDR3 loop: CAWGTSGRWNEQFF. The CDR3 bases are TGTGCCTGGGGGACTAGCGGGAGATGGAATGAGCAGTTCTTC. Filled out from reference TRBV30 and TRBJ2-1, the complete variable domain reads SQTIHQWPATLVQPVGSPLSLECTVEGTSNPNLYWYRQAAGRGLQLLFYSVGIGQISSEVPQNLSASRPQDRQFILSSKKLLLSDSGFYLCAWGTSGRWNEQFFGPGTRLTVL.

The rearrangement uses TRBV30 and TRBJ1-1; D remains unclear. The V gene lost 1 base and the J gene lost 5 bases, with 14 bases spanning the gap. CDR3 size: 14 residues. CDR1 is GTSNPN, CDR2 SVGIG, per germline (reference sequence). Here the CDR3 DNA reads TGTGCCTGGAGTGAGGCGACCTCGGGGACTGAAGCTTTCTTT. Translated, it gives CAWSEATSGTEAFF.

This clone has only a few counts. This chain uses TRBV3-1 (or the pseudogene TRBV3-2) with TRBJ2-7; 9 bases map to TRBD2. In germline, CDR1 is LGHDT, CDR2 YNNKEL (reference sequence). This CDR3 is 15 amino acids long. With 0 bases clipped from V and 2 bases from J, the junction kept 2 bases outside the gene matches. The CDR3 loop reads CASSQDLAGPYEQYF. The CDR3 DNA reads TGTGCCAGCAGCCAAGATCTAGCGGGACCCTACGAGCAGTACTTC.

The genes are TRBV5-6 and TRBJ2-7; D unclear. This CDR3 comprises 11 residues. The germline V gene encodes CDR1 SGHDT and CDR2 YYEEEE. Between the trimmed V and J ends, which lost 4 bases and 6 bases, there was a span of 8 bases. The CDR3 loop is CASSTGLEQYF. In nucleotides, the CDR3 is TGTGCCAGCAGCACCGGTCTCGAGCAGTACTTC.